Listed below are T cell receptor beta chains from one sample, sequenced in a study of T cell changes during pregnancy in multiple sclerosis. The method was immunoSEQ multiplex PCR; TCRdb's version includes in-frame clones alone and lacks a portion of them. The sample has some 46,000 clones; 80% to 95% are singletons. The specimen was peripheral blood, collected in the third trimester of pregnancy. The receptors derive from a female donor with multiple sclerosis, enrolled in a pregnancy study. Both conserved end residues are part of each CDR3. The order of the fields is CDR3 DNA, CDR3 protein, D gene, V gene, J gene, clone size. D genes are given only for firm matches. Expanded clones are given a class, and other clones once, few, many or no size at all.

cdr3_nt: TGTGCCAGCTCATCGACAGGGCCCGCGAACACCGGGGAGCTGTTTTTT
cdr3_aa: CASSSTGPANTGELFF
d_call: TRBD1
v_call: TRBV18
j_call: TRBJ2-2
clone_size: NA

cdr3_nt: TGTGCCAGCAGGACGCCGGGGGGCTACACCTTC
cdr3_aa: CASRTPGGYTF
d_call: NA
v_call: TRBV28
j_call: TRBJ1-2
clone_size: NA

cdr3_nt: TGTGCCAGCAGTGCCTCAGCGGGAGTCTCCAATGAGCAGTTCTTC
cdr3_aa: CASSASAGVSNEQFF
d_call: TRBD2
v_call: TRBV6-1
j_call: TRBJ2-1
clone_size: NA

cdr3_nt: TGTGCCAGCGAGCGTGGGACTAGCGGAGGGGATACGCAGTATTTT
cdr3_aa: CASERGTSGGDTQYF
d_call: TRBD2
v_call: TRBV28
j_call: TRBJ2-3
clone_size: NA

cdr3_nt: TGTGCCATCAGTGAGTTAGGGGAAAACTATGGCTACACCTTC
cdr3_aa: CAISELGENYGYTF
d_call: NA
v_call: TRBV10-3
j_call: TRBJ1-2
clone_size: NA

cdr3_nt: TGTGCCAGCAGCCAGAGCACGCCGGGACTCGATGCTCAGCCCCAGCATTTT
cdr3_aa: CASSQSTPGLDAQPQHF
d_call: NA
v_call: TRBV4-2
j_call: TRBJ1-5
clone_size: few

cdr3_nt: TGTGCCAGCAGCGTAGCTACCAGCGGGACAACCTTTTACAATGAGCAGTTCTTC
cdr3_aa: CASSVATSGTTFYNEQFF
d_call: NA
v_call: TRBV9
j_call: TRBJ2-1
clone_size: NA

cdr3_nt: TGTGCCAGCAGCTTCACCTCGGGACACTCCTACAATGAGCAGTTCTTC
cdr3_aa: CASSFTSGHSYNEQFF
d_call: NA
v_call: TRBV11-1
j_call: TRBJ2-1
clone_size: NA

cdr3_nt: TGTGCCAGCAGGTTAACGCTAGCGGGAGCCCTTTGGAACACCGGGGAGCTGTTTTTT
cdr3_aa: CASRLTLAGALWNTGELFF
d_call: TRBD2
v_call: TRBV6-9
j_call: TRBJ2-2
clone_size: NA

cdr3_nt: TGTGCCAGCAGCCAAGGCGGGGCCACTGAAGCTTTCTTT
cdr3_aa: CASSQGGATEAFF
d_call: NA
v_call: TRBV14
j_call: TRBJ1-1
clone_size: NA

cdr3_nt: TGTGCCAGCAGTTTTTATGACAGCTCTGGGGCCAACGTCCTGACTTTC
cdr3_aa: CASSFYDSSGANVLTF
d_call: NA
v_call: TRBV9
j_call: TRBJ2-6
clone_size: NA

cdr3_nt: TGTGCCAGCAGGAGGGACAGGGACTCTTCTAATGAAAAACTGTTTTTT
cdr3_aa: CASRRDRDSSNEKLFF
d_call: TRBD1
v_call: TRBV2
j_call: TRBJ1-4
clone_size: NA

cdr3_nt: TGTGCCAGCATCCTTAGCGGGGCCGGGGAGCTGTTTTTT
cdr3_aa: CASILSGAGELFF
d_call: TRBD2
v_call: TRBV7-9
j_call: TRBJ2-2
clone_size: once

cdr3_nt: TGTGCCAGCACCAACCGCCATGGGACTAACCCAGATACGCAGTATTTT
cdr3_aa: CASTNRHGTNPDTQYF
d_call: TRBD2
v_call: TRBV6-6
j_call: TRBJ2-3
clone_size: NA

cdr3_nt: TGTGCCAGCAGCTTATCCGTGACAGACTCTGGAAACACCATATATTTT
cdr3_aa: CASSLSVTDSGNTIYF
d_call: NA
v_call: TRBV5-4
j_call: TRBJ1-3
clone_size: NA

cdr3_nt: TGCAGCGTTGAAGATCGTGGACTAGCTACTGAGCAGTTCTTC
cdr3_aa: CSVEDRGLATEQFF
d_call: TRBD2
v_call: TRBV29-1
j_call: TRBJ2-1
clone_size: NA

cdr3_nt: TGTGCCAGCTCACCACCCTCCTCCTACGAGCAGTACTTC
cdr3_aa: CASSPPSSYEQYF
d_call: NA
v_call: TRBV18
j_call: TRBJ2-7
clone_size: few

cdr3_nt: TGTGCCAGCAGAGGACAGTCAAGTCGGAACTATGGCTACACCTTC
cdr3_aa: CASRGQSSRNYGYTF
d_call: NA
v_call: TRBV6-5
j_call: TRBJ1-2
clone_size: once

cdr3_nt: TGTGCCAGCAGGCCGGGACTAGCGGGAGAGGAGCAGTTCTTC
cdr3_aa: CASRPGLAGEEQFF
d_call: TRBD2
v_call: TRBV2
j_call: TRBJ2-1
clone_size: NA

cdr3_nt: TGTGCCATCAGTGACCCGGGACTACAACCCCACTCTAATGAGCAGTTCTTC
cdr3_aa: CAISDPGLQPHSNEQFF
d_call: TRBD2
v_call: TRBV10-3
j_call: TRBJ2-1
clone_size: NA

cdr3_nt: TGTGCCAGCAGTGATCAGACAGGGGGATGGTACGAGCAGTACTTC
cdr3_aa: CASSDQTGGWYEQYF
d_call: TRBD1
v_call: TRBV28
j_call: TRBJ2-7
clone_size: NA

cdr3_nt: TGTGCCAGCAGTGACGGGACAGGGAGCTACGAGCAGTACTTC
cdr3_aa: CASSDGTGSYEQYF
d_call: TRBD1
v_call: TRBV6-1
j_call: TRBJ2-7
clone_size: NA

cdr3_nt: TGTGCCAGCTCACCTGTCGGAGAGACCCAGTACTTC
cdr3_aa: CASSPVGETQYF
d_call: NA
v_call: TRBV18
j_call: TRBJ2-5
clone_size: NA

cdr3_nt: TGTGCCAGCAGTTACACGGGTCCCGGCAGCGGGGAGCTGTTTTTT
cdr3_aa: CASSYTGPGSGELFF
d_call: NA
v_call: TRBV6-5
j_call: TRBJ2-2
clone_size: once

cdr3_nt: TGTGCCACCAGCTCTGGGACTAACACCGGGGAGCTGTTTTTT
cdr3_aa: CATSSGTNTGELFF
d_call: NA
v_call: TRBV15
j_call: TRBJ2-2
clone_size: NA

cdr3_nt: TGTGCCAGCAGTGAATCCCCTAGCGGTTCCTACAATGAGCAGTTCTTC
cdr3_aa: CASSESPSGSYNEQFF
d_call: TRBD2
v_call: TRBV6-1
j_call: TRBJ2-1
clone_size: NA

cdr3_nt: TGTGCCAGCAGTGACACAGGGGGGATAAGCAATCAGCCCCAGCATTTT
cdr3_aa: CASSDTGGISNQPQHF
d_call: TRBD1
v_call: TRBV28
j_call: TRBJ1-5
clone_size: once

cdr3_nt: TGTGCCACCAGTGTGACTAGCGGGACTACAGATACGCAGTATTTT
cdr3_aa: CATSVTSGTTDTQYF
d_call: TRBD2
v_call: TRBV15
j_call: TRBJ2-3
clone_size: NA

cdr3_nt: TGTGCCAGCAGCCCTAGACTAGCGGGAGTCCTAAATGAGCAGTTCTTC
cdr3_aa: CASSPRLAGVLNEQFF
d_call: TRBD2
v_call: TRBV7-6
j_call: TRBJ2-1
clone_size: once

cdr3_nt: TGTGCCAGCAGCTTAGGGGTGAGGCAGCCCCAGCATTTT
cdr3_aa: CASSLGVRQPQHF
d_call: NA
v_call: TRBV11-2
j_call: TRBJ1-5
clone_size: NA

cdr3_nt: TGCGCCAGCAGCCAAGAAACCCAGGTGTACAGGGGGACAGATACGCAGTATTTT
cdr3_aa: CASSQETQVYRGTDTQYF
d_call: TRBD1
v_call: TRBV4-1
j_call: TRBJ2-3
clone_size: NA

cdr3_nt: TGTGCCAGCAGTGAGCCAGGGGCCGGCGGCAATGAGCAGTTCTTC
cdr3_aa: CASSEPGAGGNEQFF
d_call: NA
v_call: TRBV2
j_call: TRBJ2-1
clone_size: NA

cdr3_nt: TGTGCCAGCAGCCCCAAGCCGACTAGCGGGGGAGGGAATGAGCAGTTCTTC
cdr3_aa: CASSPKPTSGGGNEQFF
d_call: TRBD2
v_call: TRBV5-4
j_call: TRBJ2-1
clone_size: NA

cdr3_nt: TGTGCCAGCAGTTACCGCGTTCTCCCGTCCTACAATGAGCAGTTCTTC
cdr3_aa: CASSYRVLPSYNEQFF
d_call: NA
v_call: TRBV27
j_call: TRBJ2-1
clone_size: NA

cdr3_nt: TGTGCCAGCAGCGCGCCGGGACTTTACAATGAGCAGTTCTTC
cdr3_aa: CASSAPGLYNEQFF
d_call: NA
v_call: TRBV11-2
j_call: TRBJ2-1
clone_size: NA

cdr3_nt: TGTGCCAGCACCAGGACTAGCGGGAGAGGGGCGAACACCGGGGAGCTGTTTTTT
cdr3_aa: CASTRTSGRGANTGELFF
d_call: TRBD2
v_call: TRBV9
j_call: TRBJ2-2
clone_size: NA

cdr3_nt: TGTGCCAGCAGCGGACAGGGCGTGAGGGAGACCCAGTACTTC
cdr3_aa: CASSGQGVRETQYF
d_call: TRBD1
v_call: TRBV2
j_call: TRBJ2-5
clone_size: NA

cdr3_nt: TGTGCCAGCAGCGTAGGGATCACTAGCGGCGAGCAGTACTTC
cdr3_aa: CASSVGITSGEQYF
d_call: TRBD2
v_call: TRBV9
j_call: TRBJ2-7
clone_size: NA

cdr3_nt: TGTGCCAGCAGCGTAGGTCTAGCGGGAGAAAAGTTAGAGAATGAGCAGTTCTTC
cdr3_aa: CASSVGLAGEKLENEQFF
d_call: TRBD2
v_call: TRBV9
j_call: TRBJ2-1
clone_size: NA

cdr3_nt: TGTGCCAGTAGTCCGGGAAATCAGCCCCAGCATTTT
cdr3_aa: CASSPGNQPQHF
d_call: NA
v_call: TRBV19
j_call: TRBJ1-5
clone_size: NA

cdr3_nt: TGCGCCAGCAGCCAAGATCTGCGACTAGCGGGAGGGCCGGACATTCAGTACTTC
cdr3_aa: CASSQDLRLAGGPDIQYF
d_call: TRBD2
v_call: TRBV4-3
j_call: TRBJ2-4
clone_size: once

cdr3_nt: TGTGCCAGCAGTGCAGACAGGGGAGGTTCCAATGAGCAGTTCTTC
cdr3_aa: CASSADRGGSNEQFF
d_call: TRBD1
v_call: TRBV25-1
j_call: TRBJ2-1
clone_size: once

cdr3_nt: TGCACTTCCAGCACAGCGGGGGGAAAACTTTCCACAGATACGCAGTATTTT
cdr3_aa: CTSSTAGGKLSTDTQYF
d_call: TRBD2
v_call: TRBV5-1
j_call: TRBJ2-3
clone_size: NA

cdr3_nt: TGTGCCAGCAGCGGCGTGGGACAGGGGAACACTGAAGCTTTCTTT
cdr3_aa: CASSGVGQGNTEAFF
d_call: TRBD1
v_call: TRBV2
j_call: TRBJ1-1
clone_size: NA